This T cell receptor (beta chain) was documented in a study of T cells in Graves' hyperthyroidism and ophthalmopathy. Findings and limits, study-wide: Most expanded thyroid clonotypes above 0.001 also appeared in blood.

This clonotype came up many times. Its specificity is not known. Amplified regions were TCR beta CDR3 sequences from RNA transcripts. RT-PCR in the first round (using the HTBI primer set) targeted the TCR CDR3. TCRdb ran MiXCR on the multiplex PCR reads and lists one entry per CDR3 protein. The table lists some 620,000 distinct CDR3 sequences, 15% to 20% of them singletons, with 3.8% in the top ten. Graves' hyperthyroidism was deemed stable absent ophthalmopathy progression within 18 months. Deletions cut 4 bases from V and 6 bases from J, with 13 bases between. Per germline, CDR1 DFQATT and CDR2 SNEGSKA (reference sequence). CDR3 size: 13 residues.

The source of this sequence is a woman in her thirties with Graves' hyperthyroidism. Sample: blood. This chain uses TRBV20-1 with TRBJ2-1, with D perhaps matching TRBD2 (6 bases). As DNA, the CDR3 is TGCAGTGCTAATCGAGGAGGGCGCAATGAGCAGTTCTTC. Protein: CSANRGGRNEQFF.